Following are 27 T cell receptor beta chains from one sample sequenced in a study of control samples from healthy donors and cancer patients. Some clones are missing from TCRdb's copy, which holds only in-frame ones; the method was immunoSEQ multiplex PCR. The sample has about 110,000 clones, 88% seen once. Sequenced: PBMCs. These receptors came from an older woman with lung cancer.

This chain joins TRBV6-5 and TRBJ1-6; D remains unclear. The ends were cut back, 8 bases at V and 7 bases at J, with 15 bases in the middle. From germline, CDR1 is MNHEY and CDR2 SVGAGI. The CDR3 sequence is 14 residues long. This CDR3 is CASRTDGENSPLHF. The DNA of the CDR3 is TGTGCCAGCCGAACCGACGGGGAAAATTCACCCCTCCACTTT.

The rearrangement uses TRBV21-1 and TRBJ1-5. TRBV21-1 is a pseudogene. The CDR3 sequence is 16 residues long. CDR3 protein: CASSKERPSGNQPQHF. The CDR3 bases are TGTGCCAGCAGCAAAGAGCGTCCGTCGGGCAATCAGCCCCAGCATTTT.

This clone was seen more than once but under ten times. The genes are TRBV9 and TRBJ1-2; D is unclear. CDR1 SGDLS and CDR2 YYNGEE come from the germline V gene. Trimming stripped 7 bases from V and 2 bases from J, with 15 bases between. The length of the CDR3 is 14 residues. This CDR3 reads CASSGSGLNYGYTF. The CDR3 DNA sequence: TGTGCCAGCTCAGGTTCGGGGTTGAACTATGGCTACACCTTC.

The chain joins TRBV6-2 or TRBV6-3 to TRBJ2-7; TRBD2 is a possible D gene (7 bases). Germline lookup yields CDR1 MNHEY and CDR2 SVGEGT. This CDR3 is built from 15 residues. Trimming stripped 5 bases from V and 3 bases from J, with 17 bases between. The CDR3 reads CASSPPGRGGYEQYF. DNA of the CDR3: TGTGCCAGCAGTCCCCCGGGGAGGGGGGGCTACGAGCAGTACTTC.

A single count supports this clone. The genes are TRBV4-3 and TRBJ1-4; D gene ambiguous. Deletions cut 0 bases from V and 0 bases from J, with 11 bases between. CDR1 is LGHNA, CDR2 YSLEER, per germline. This CDR3 spans 17 amino acids. CDR3 bases: TGCGCCAGCAGCCAAGATTGGGCAGCGACAACTAATGAAAAACTGTTTTTT. It encodes CASSQDWAATTNEKLFF.

This clone was detected only once. This sequence joins TRBV11-3 and TRBJ1-5; D gene unclear. CDR1 SGHNT and CDR2 YENEEA come from the germline V gene. The CDR3 runs 13 residues. Trimming removed 2 bases at V and 0 bases at J, with 2 bases between. CDR3 sequence: CASSLSSNQPQHF. The CDR3 DNA reads TGTGCCAGCAGCTTAAGTAGCAATCAGCCCCAGCATTTT.

The chain carries TRBV6-5 and TRBJ1-5, with D unclear. Between the trimmed V and J ends, which lost 6 bases and 4 bases, there was a span of 10 bases. Germline CDR1 MNHEY, CDR2 SVGAGI. This CDR3 spans 13 amino acids. The CDR3 DNA follows: TGTGCCAGCAGGAAGGACGGTAATCAGCCCCAGCATTTT. Translation gives CASRKDGNQPQHF.

The J gene is TRBJ2-2, the V gene TRBV2; 10 bases line up with TRBD2. The CDR3 length is 15 residues. Germline CDR1 is SNHLY and CDR2 is FYNNEI. With 2 bases clipped from V and 3 bases from J, the junction kept 0 bases outside the gene matches. CDR3 DNA: TGTGCCAGCAGTGAACTAGCGGGGGACACCGGGGAGCTGTTTTTT. This translates into CASSELAGDTGELFF.

V usage is TRBV10-3 and J usage is TRBJ1-1; tentatively, D is TRBD1 (6 bases). Per the germline V gene, CDR1 is ENHRY and CDR2 is SYGVKD. The CDR3 contains 17 residues. V shed 4 bases and J shed 0 bases, with 18 bases lying between them. CDR3 sequence reads: CAISVGPSQGVNTEAFF. The CDR3 DNA is TGTGCCATCAGTGTGGGACCCTCACAGGGCGTGAACACTGAAGCTTTCTTT.

The count of this clone is one. The gene calls are TRBV3-1 (or the pseudogene TRBV3-2) and TRBJ2-5; weak D call: TRBD2 (7 bases). Germline loops: CDR1 LGHDT, CDR2 YNNKEL (reference sequence). CDR3 length: 15 amino acids. V was cut by 3 bases and J by 2 bases, with 13 bases left in between. The CDR3 coding sequence is TGTGCCAGCAGCCAGTCGGCGGGGGCTCAAGAGACCCAGTACTTC. This gives the protein CASSQSAGAQETQYF.

The chain has TRBV6-2 or TRBV6-3 and TRBJ2-5; D not certain. The germline CDR1 and CDR2 sequences are MNHEY and SVGEGT. The CDR3 is 14 residues long. V lost 1 base and J lost 2, with 8 bases in between. CDR3 residues: CASSYWAAQETQYF. CDR3 DNA: TGTGCCAGCAGTTACTGGGCAGCTCAAGAGACCCAGTACTTC.

The gene calls are TRBV28 and TRBJ2-2; D is tentatively TRBD1 or TRBD2 (5 bases each). In germline, CDR1 is MDHEN, CDR2 SYDVKM. The V and J ends lost 0 bases and 1 base respectively, with 6 bases between them. The CDR3 consists of 15 residues. The CDR3 reads CASSLWGENTGELFF. CDR3 DNA sequence: TGTGCCAGCAGTTTATGGGGGGAGAACACCGGGGAGCTGTTTTTT.

The genes are TRBV21-1 and TRBJ2-2; the table gives TRBD1 as D, unverified against the DNA. TRBV21-1 is reported as a pseudogene. This CDR3 region has 16 residues. The CDR3 protein is CASSLGQGLNTGELFF. CDR3 in DNA: TGTGCCAGCAGCCTCGGACAGGGTTTGAACACCGGGGAGCTGTTTTTT.

The chain recombines TRBV6-1 with TRBJ1-2, with a weak D call TRBD1 (5 bases). Germline values: CDR1 MNHNS, CDR2 SASEGT. The CDR3 has 15 residues. Deletions cut 0 bases from V and 5 bases from J, with 13 bases between. The CDR3 sequence: CASSEAHSQGYGYTF. CDR3 nucleotides: TGTGCCAGCAGTGAAGCGCACTCCCAGGGTTATGGCTACACCTTC.

The chain joins TRBV12-3 or TRBV12-4 to TRBJ2-1, with TRBD2 as a possible D gene (5 bases). The CDR3 spans 12 residues. V was trimmed by 7 bases and J by 5 bases, leaving 9 bases between them. As DNA, the CDR3 is TGTGCCAGCACCCGGACTGACAATGAGCAGTTCTTC. This translates into CASTRTDNEQFF.

V and J are TRBV4-1 and TRBJ2-2, with D tentatively TRBD2 (5 bases). Germline CDR1 reads MGHRA; CDR2 reads YSYEKL. V was trimmed by 0 bases and J by 6 bases, leaving 17 bases between them. The CDR3 is made up of 17 amino acids. As DNA, the CDR3 is TGCGCCAGCAGCCAAGATTCTCTAGCCGACCTCCCCGGGGAGCTGTTTTTT. Its protein product is CASSQDSLADLPGELFF.

Written as DNA, the CDR3 is TGTGCCAGCAGTCAAGGGACGGTGAACACTGAAGCTTTCTTT. This codes for CASSQGTVNTEAFF. The genes are TRBV28 and TRBJ1-1, with TRBD1 as a possible D gene (5 bases). V shed 5 bases and J shed 0 bases, with 10 bases lying between them. The CDR3 is made up of 14 amino acids. CDR1 MDHEN and CDR2 SYDVKM come from the germline V gene. Variable domain in full (rest from reference TRBV28 and TRBJ1-1): DVKVTQSSRYLVKRTGEKVFLECVQDMDHENMFWYRQDPGLGLRLIYFSYDVKMKEKGDIPEGYSVSREKKERFSLILESASTNQTSMYLCASSQGTVNTEAFFGQGTRLTVV.

V is TRBV5-1 and J is TRBJ2-3; D unresolved. This CDR3 is 14 amino acids long. With 0 bases removed from V and 0 bases from J, the gap between germline ends came to 5 bases. Germline CDR1 is SGHRS and CDR2 is YFSETQ. The CDR3 loop reads CASSLVQSTDTQYF. The CDR3 coding sequence is TGCGCCAGCAGCTTGGTACAGAGCACAGATACGCAGTATTTT.

The chain combines TRBV5-6 with TRBJ2-1; 8 nucleotides match TRBD1. The germline V gene has CDR1 SGHDT and CDR2 YYEEEE. Trimming removed 2 bases from V and 8 bases from J; junction bases left unmatched: 9. The CDR3 sequence is 15 residues long. The CDR3 here is CASSFSGGTGHEQFF. CDR3 DNA sequence: TGTGCCAGCAGCTTCTCTGGCGGGACAGGCCATGAGCAGTTCTTC.

The chain joins TRBV3-1 (or the pseudogene TRBV3-2) to TRBJ2-3; D is perhaps TRBD2 (6 bases). V was shortened by 7 bases and J by 1 base, with 15 bases between the two germline ends. This CDR3 contains 15 residues. Germline V gives CDR1 LGHDT, CDR2 YNNKEL (reference sequence). DNA for the CDR3: TGTGCCAGCACCATGGGACTCCGGGGCACAGATACGCAGTATTTT. Encoded protein: CASTMGLRGTDTQYF.

The chain carries TRBV19 and TRBJ2-7; 8 positions match TRBD2. The CDR3 runs 13 residues. Per germline, CDR1 LNHDA and CDR2 SQIVND (reference sequence). V shed 4 bases and J 1 base; nucleotides not matched to a gene: 0. The CDR3 sequence: CASSSGGSYEQYF. The CDR3 DNA is TGTGCCAGTAGTAGCGGGGGGTCCTACGAGCAGTACTTC. The full variable domain, its missing parts supplied by reference TRBV19 and TRBJ2-7, is DGGITQSPKYLFRKEGQNVTLSCEQNLNHDAMYWYRQDPGQGLRLIYYSQIVNDFQKGDIAEGYSVSREKKESFPLTVTSAQKNPTAFYLCASSSGGSYEQYFGPGTRLTVT.

The J gene is TRBJ1-2, the V gene TRBV2; D gene ambiguous. Trimming took 4 bases from V and 8 from J, leaving 17 bases between them. Germline assignment: CDR1 SNHLY and CDR2 FYNNEI. The CDR3 spans 14 residues. The DNA of the CDR3 is TGTGCCAGCAGTGGGTCCCCAGGCCCGGGGGGCTACACCTTC. Protein sequence: CASSGSPGPGGYTF.

The V and J genes are TRBV21-1 and TRBJ2-6; TRBD1, the table's D call, lacks a check against the DNA. TRBV21-1 constitutes a pseudogene. The CDR3 length is 17 residues. This CDR3 reads CASSSPIQGAGANVLTF. Written as DNA, the CDR3 is TGTGCCAGCAGCTCTCCAATACAGGGGGCTGGGGCCAACGTCCTGACTTTC.

The chain uses TRBV11-2 and TRBJ2-7, with a tentative D call TRBD1 (6 bases). Germline V gene lookup returns CDR1 SGHAT and CDR2 FQNNGV. The ends were cut back, 5 bases at V and 1 base at J, with 12 bases in the middle. The CDR3 runs to 14 residues. Here the CDR3 DNA reads TGTGCCAGCAGCGGACAGCGAGGTTCCTACGAGCAGTACTTC. It codes for CASSGQRGSYEQYF.

The chain links TRBV5-6 to TRBJ2-2; D remains ambiguous. Trimming removed 0 bases at V and 2 bases at J, with 8 bases between. CDR1 and CDR2 (germline): SGHDT, YYEEEE. This CDR3 spans 15 amino acids. The CDR3 is CASSLAGDNTGELFF. The CDR3 DNA follows: TGTGCCAGCAGCTTGGCTGGGGATAACACCGGGGAGCTGTTTTTT.

The genes are TRBV9 and TRBJ1-3; D is perhaps TRBD1 (5 bases). In germline, CDR1 is SGDLS, CDR2 YYNGEE. V lost 0 bases and J lost 0, with 10 bases in between. The CDR3 length is 16 residues. The CDR3 DNA reads TGTGCCAGCAGCGTAGGGGCGGGGACCTCTGGAAACACCATATATTTT. Translation: CASSVGAGTSGNTIYF.

This chain joins TRBV4-3 and TRBJ1-5; D might be TRBD1 (5 bases). The V and J ends lost 1 base and 5 bases respectively, with 12 bases between them. This CDR3 is built from 15 residues. The germline gives CDR1 LGHNA, CDR2 YSLEER. DNA for the CDR3: TGCGCCAGCAGCCAAGGGGCAGGGAAGGATCAGCCCCAGCATTTT. This encodes CASSQGAGKDQPQHF.